Listed below are T cell receptor beta chains from one sample, sequenced in a study of cytomegalovirus exposure and HLA in healthy donors. The assay was immunoSEQ multiplex PCR, and TCRdb's table has in-frame clones only and misses some. Among under 45,000 clones, more than 80% were seen once, and the ten largest hold roughly 5.5%. The sequenced material came from PBMCs. Receptors originate from a male donor in good health and CMV-seronegative. The CDR3 runs from the conserved cysteine through the conserved F or W. Fields, in order: J gene, clone size, D gene, V gene, CDR3 protein, CDR3 DNA. D genes are given only for firm matches. Clone size, where shown, is once, few, many, or a class for clones that have expanded.

j_call: TRBJ2-1
clone_size: NA
d_call: NA
v_call: TRBV29-1
cdr3_aa: CSVEDPEGHYNEQFF
cdr3_nt: TGCAGCGTTGAAGATCCGGAGGGGCACTACAATGAGCAGTTCTTC

j_call: TRBJ1-1
clone_size: NA
d_call: NA
v_call: TRBV5-1
cdr3_aa: CASSSGENTEAFF
cdr3_nt: TGCGCCAGCAGCTCAGGGGAGAACACTGAAGCTTTCTTT

j_call: TRBJ1-1
clone_size: NA
d_call: NA
v_call: TRBV27
cdr3_aa: CASRQGAEAFF
cdr3_nt: TGTGCCAGCAGACAGGGAGCTGAAGCTTTCTTT

j_call: TRBJ2-1
clone_size: NA
d_call: TRBD2
v_call: TRBV14
cdr3_aa: CASSLWLAVDEQFF
cdr3_nt: TGTGCCAGCAGCCTCTGGCTAGCGGTAGATGAGCAGTTCTTC

j_call: TRBJ1-4
clone_size: few
d_call: NA
v_call: TRBV5-1
cdr3_aa: CASSLWGQNEKLFF
cdr3_nt: TGCGCCAGCAGCTTGTGGGGGCAAAATGAAAAACTGTTTTTT

j_call: TRBJ1-4
clone_size: once
d_call: TRBD1
v_call: TRBV5-6
cdr3_aa: CASSFKQGNEKLFF
cdr3_nt: TGTGCCAGCAGCTTTAAACAGGGGAATGAAAAACTGTTTTTT

j_call: TRBJ1-1
clone_size: NA
d_call: NA
v_call: TRBV29-1
cdr3_aa: CSVDEGDYTEAFF
cdr3_nt: TGCAGCGTTGATGAGGGGGATTACACTGAAGCTTTCTTT

j_call: TRBJ2-7
clone_size: NA
d_call: NA
v_call: TRBV14
cdr3_aa: CASSQDGRVYEQYF
cdr3_nt: TGTGCCAGCAGCCAAGATGGCAGGGTCTACGAGCAGTACTTC

j_call: TRBJ2-7
clone_size: NA
d_call: TRBD1
v_call: TRBV6-1
cdr3_aa: CASSEEAGGYYEQYF
cdr3_nt: TGTGCCAGCAGTGAAGAGGCAGGGGGTTACTACGAGCAGTACTTC

j_call: TRBJ2-5
clone_size: NA
d_call: NA
v_call: TRBV18
cdr3_aa: CASSPKETQYF
cdr3_nt: TGTGCCAGCTCACCTAAAGAGACCCAGTACTTC

j_call: TRBJ2-3
clone_size: NA
d_call: NA
v_call: TRBV10-3
cdr3_aa: CAISITGTGPDTQYF
cdr3_nt: TGTGCCATCAGTATTACAGGGACCGGGCCAGATACGCAGTATTTT

j_call: TRBJ2-7
clone_size: NA
d_call: NA
v_call: TRBV29-1
cdr3_aa: CSVGREPYEQYF
cdr3_nt: TGCAGCGTTGGCCGGGAGCCCTACGAGCAGTACTTC

j_call: TRBJ2-1
clone_size: NA
d_call: TRBD1
v_call: TRBV6-5
cdr3_aa: CASSYSRTGGGNEQFF
cdr3_nt: TGTGCCAGCAGTTACTCCAGGACAGGGGGGGGCAATGAGCAGTTCTTC

j_call: TRBJ1-2
clone_size: NA
d_call: NA
v_call: TRBV2
cdr3_aa: CASSEEWGPGYTF
cdr3_nt: TGTGCCAGCAGTGAAGAATGGGGGCCTGGCTACACCTTC

j_call: TRBJ1-6
clone_size: NA
d_call: NA
v_call: TRBV5-4
cdr3_aa: CASSFAGDSPLHF
cdr3_nt: TGTGCCAGCAGCTTCGCAGGGGATTCACCCCTCCACTTT

j_call: TRBJ2-1
clone_size: NA
d_call: TRBD2
v_call: TRBV4-1
cdr3_aa: CASTLAGGSYNEQFF
cdr3_nt: TGCGCCAGCACATTAGCGGGGGGCTCCTACAATGAGCAGTTCTTC

j_call: TRBJ1-1
clone_size: once
d_call: NA
v_call: TRBV4-2
cdr3_aa: CASSQQSGSWDTEAFF
cdr3_nt: TGTGCCAGCAGCCAACAGTCGGGGTCATGGGACACTGAAGCTTTCTTT

j_call: TRBJ2-7
clone_size: NA
d_call: NA
v_call: TRBV20-1
cdr3_aa: CSARPVSEQYF
cdr3_nt: TGCAGTGCTAGACCAGTTTCCGAGCAGTACTTC

j_call: TRBJ2-2
clone_size: NA
d_call: NA
v_call: TRBV19
cdr3_aa: CASTPRAGVAGELFF
cdr3_nt: TGTGCCAGTACCCCACGGGCAGGGGTGGCCGGGGAGCTGTTTTTT

j_call: TRBJ2-3
clone_size: NA
d_call: TRBD2
v_call: TRBV27
cdr3_aa: CASSLSYWGTNTDTQYF
cdr3_nt: TGTGCCAGCAGTTTATCGTATTGGGGGACTAACACAGATACGCAGTATTTT

j_call: TRBJ1-1
clone_size: NA
d_call: TRBD1
v_call: TRBV30
cdr3_aa: CAWNWGQLLTEAFF
cdr3_nt: TGTGCCTGGAATTGGGGACAGCTCTTGACTGAAGCTTTCTTT

j_call: TRBJ2-7
clone_size: few
d_call: NA
v_call: TRBV5-4
cdr3_aa: CASSSSAGLYEQYF
cdr3_nt: TGTGCCAGCAGCTCCTCAGCGGGCCTATACGAGCAGTACTTC

j_call: TRBJ1-2
clone_size: NA
d_call: NA
v_call: TRBV10-1
cdr3_aa: CASCNRNTSYGYTF
cdr3_nt: TGCGCCAGCTGTAACAGGAACACGTCCTATGGCTACACCTTC

j_call: TRBJ2-7
clone_size: NA
d_call: TRBD2
v_call: TRBV28
cdr3_aa: CASSLLQAGYEQYF
cdr3_nt: TGTGCCAGCAGTTTACTCCAAGCGGGGTACGAGCAGTACTTC

j_call: TRBJ2-7
clone_size: NA
d_call: NA
v_call: TRBV29-1
cdr3_aa: CSVEDRGDYEQYF
cdr3_nt: TGCAGCGTTGAAGACAGGGGAGATTACGAGCAGTACTTC

j_call: TRBJ2-7
clone_size: NA
d_call: TRBD2
v_call: TRBV28
cdr3_aa: CASSSLTSGRYEQYF
cdr3_nt: TGTGCCAGCAGTTCTCTGACTAGCGGGAGATACGAGCAGTACTTC

j_call: TRBJ1-2
clone_size: NA
d_call: TRBD1
v_call: TRBV27
cdr3_aa: CASSPEGATSYGYTF
cdr3_nt: TGTGCCAGCAGTCCCGAGGGGGCAACCAGCTATGGCTACACCTTC

j_call: TRBJ1-4
clone_size: NA
d_call: TRBD1
v_call: TRBV25-1
cdr3_aa: CASSDTGTGDEKLFF
cdr3_nt: TGTGCCAGCAGTGACACCGGGACAGGGGACGAAAAACTGTTTTTT

j_call: TRBJ2-1
clone_size: once
d_call: TRBD2
v_call: TRBV5-8
cdr3_aa: CASSQTSGGARNEQFF
cdr3_nt: TGTGCCAGCAGCCAGACTAGCGGGGGGGCGAGGAATGAGCAGTTCTTC

j_call: TRBJ2-2
clone_size: NA
d_call: NA
v_call: TRBV5-1
cdr3_aa: CASSLDLPGGPTGELFF
cdr3_nt: TGCGCCAGCAGCTTGGACCTCCCAGGAGGTCCTACCGGGGAGCTGTTTTTT

j_call: TRBJ2-5
clone_size: few
d_call: TRBD2
v_call: TRBV5-1
cdr3_aa: CASSPGTSGGQETQYF
cdr3_nt: TGCGCCAGCAGCCCCGGGACTAGCGGGGGCCAAGAGACCCAGTACTTC

j_call: TRBJ1-6
clone_size: NA
d_call: TRBD1
v_call: TRBV5-1
cdr3_aa: CASSLGRTGAENSPLHF
cdr3_nt: TGCGCCAGCAGCTTGGGCAGGACAGGGGCGGAGAATTCACCCCTCCACTTT

j_call: TRBJ1-6
clone_size: few
d_call: NA
v_call: TRBV5-1
cdr3_aa: CASSSSGSNNSPLHF
cdr3_nt: TGCGCCAGCAGCTCCTCCGGGAGTAATAATTCACCCCTCCACTTT

j_call: TRBJ2-7
clone_size: NA
d_call: NA
v_call: TRBV9
cdr3_aa: CASSPRETYEQYF
cdr3_nt: TGTGCCAGCAGCCCCCGGGAGACCTACGAGCAGTACTTC

j_call: TRBJ2-7
clone_size: NA
d_call: TRBD2
v_call: TRBV6-5
cdr3_aa: CASSRTSGSHEQYF
cdr3_nt: TGTGCCAGCAGTAGAACTAGCGGGAGCCACGAGCAGTACTTC

j_call: TRBJ1-4
clone_size: NA
d_call: NA
v_call: TRBV6-1
cdr3_aa: CASSEVGGSNEKLFF
cdr3_nt: TGTGCCAGCAGTGAAGTTGGAGGGTCTAATGAAAAACTGTTTTTT

j_call: TRBJ1-4
clone_size: NA
d_call: NA
v_call: TRBV6-1
cdr3_aa: CASSEGDRGWGILFF
cdr3_nt: TGTGCCAGCAGTGAAGGAGATCGAGGGTGGGGTATTCTGTTTTTT

j_call: TRBJ1-2
clone_size: few
d_call: NA
v_call: TRBV7-6
cdr3_aa: CASSLRAAGLDGYTF
cdr3_nt: TGTGCCAGCAGCTTAAGGGCAGCGGGACTCGATGGCTACACCTTC

j_call: TRBJ2-1
clone_size: NA
d_call: TRBD2
v_call: TRBV11-3
cdr3_aa: CASSLGSGGVDEQFF
cdr3_nt: TGTGCCAGCAGCTTAGGTAGCGGGGGGGTTGATGAGCAGTTCTTC

j_call: TRBJ2-7
clone_size: NA
d_call: NA
v_call: TRBV6-5
cdr3_aa: CASSYSLAAYEQYF
cdr3_nt: TGTGCCAGCAGTTACTCCCTAGCAGCCTACGAGCAGTACTTC

j_call: TRBJ2-4
clone_size: NA
d_call: TRBD2
v_call: TRBV5-6
cdr3_aa: CASSLYSGRANIQYF
cdr3_nt: TGTGCCAGCAGCTTGTATAGCGGGAGGGCCAACATTCAGTACTTC

j_call: TRBJ2-5
clone_size: NA
d_call: TRBD1
v_call: TRBV7-3
cdr3_aa: CASSAEGQQETQYF
cdr3_nt: TGTGCCAGCAGCGCAGAGGGACAGCAAGAGACCCAGTACTTC

j_call: TRBJ2-7
clone_size: NA
d_call: NA
v_call: TRBV30
cdr3_aa: CACELPPEQYF
cdr3_nt: TGTGCCTGCGAACTTCCTCCCGAGCAGTACTTC